These T cell receptor beta chains were read from a single sample in a study of shared clonotypes between healthy human individuals. Assay: immunoSEQ multiplex PCR; the TCRdb copy retains only in-frame clones and omits some. The profile shows about a million clones, about 74% of them singletons. Sequencing input: memory CD4+ T cells sorted from blood. These receptors were collected from a young man in good health. The CDR3 runs from the conserved cysteine through the conserved F or W. D genes are given only for firm matches. Some rows have no size entry. The others give once, few or many, or a class for an expanded clone.

CDR3 protein	CDR3 DNA	clone size	D gene	J gene	CDR3 length	V gene
CASSDRPSNTEAFF	TGTGCCAGCAGCGACAGGCCGTCAAACACTGAAGCTTTCTTT	few	.	TRBJ1-1	14	TRBV27
CASSPATAGPHNEQFF	TGCGCCAGCAGCCCAGCTACAGCGGGACCACACAATGAGCAGTTCTTC	few	TRBD2	TRBJ2-1	16	TRBV5-1
CASSFSPGGAETQYF	TGTGCCAGCAGTTTTTCACCAGGGGGCGCAGAGACCCAGTACTTC	once	TRBD1	TRBJ2-5	15	TRBV27
CASSGASGGAREQYF	TGTGCCAGCAGTGGGGCTAGCGGGGGGGCCCGCGAGCAGTACTTC	.	TRBD2	TRBJ2-7	15	TRBV2
CASSPLGVENIQYF	TGTGCCAGCAGTCCCCTAGGGGTTGAAAACATTCAGTACTTC	few	.	TRBJ2-4	14	TRBV28
CASSATGGRGYGYTF	TGTGCCAGCAGTGCCACAGGGGGCAGAGGCTATGGCTACACCTTC	.	TRBD1	TRBJ1-2	15	TRBV6-1
CASSETSVAGEQYF	TGCGCCAGCAGCGAGACTAGCGTGGCGGGCGAGCAGTACTTC	.	TRBD2	TRBJ2-7	14	TRBV5-1
CASSFGEGETQYF	TGTGCCAGCAGCTTTGGGGAGGGGGAGACCCAGTACTTC	.	TRBD2	TRBJ2-5	13	TRBV7-2
CAWSLQGKTQYF	TGTGCCTGGAGTCTACAGGGCAAGACCCAGTACTTC	few	.	TRBJ2-5	12	TRBV30
CASSPGDRANTEAFF	TGCGCCAGCAGCCCCGGCGACAGGGCGAACACTGAAGCTTTCTTT	.	TRBD1	TRBJ1-1	15	TRBV5-1
CAWSPPGDVSQETQYF	TGTGCCTGGAGTCCCCCGGGGGACGTAAGTCAAGAGACCCAGTACTTC	.	.	TRBJ2-5	16	TRBV30
CASSEAKWDRQNQPQHF	TGTGCCAGCAGTGAAGCGAAATGGGACAGGCAGAATCAGCCCCAGCATTTT	few	TRBD1	TRBJ1-5	17	TRBV6-1